This T cell receptor beta chain was identified in a study of T-cell memory formation after mild COVID-19. TCRdb recomputed calls from the 5' RACE reads with MiXCR, one row per CDR3 protein. The data contain about 180,000 distinct CDR3 sequences, approximately 16% of them singletons. Overall study results and limits: Contracting CD4+ clones lay largely in CM and EM, with CD8+ ones residing in EMRA. Confirmation was lacking for SARS-CoV-2 specificity of second-wave clones that peaked on day 37.

In regard to this clonotype: Its cognate antigen is unknown.

The V segment lost 1 base and the J segment 6 bases; nucleotides outside the gene matches: 5. The germline V gene has CDR1 LGHNA and CDR2 YSLEER. The CDR3 spans 15 residues. V gene TRBV4-3 combines with J gene TRBJ2-2; 7 positions match TRBD2. The sample taken for sequencing was PBMCs or a T cell subset sorted from them (not recorded which). The sequence was collected from an adult woman who had mild COVID-19 (a few samples of this study predate the infection). Cell type and time point are not known. CDR3 residues: CASSQAGGGAGELFF. CDR3 sequence (DNA): TGCGCCAGCAGCCAAGCCGGGGGAGGGGCCGGGGAGCTGTTTTTT.